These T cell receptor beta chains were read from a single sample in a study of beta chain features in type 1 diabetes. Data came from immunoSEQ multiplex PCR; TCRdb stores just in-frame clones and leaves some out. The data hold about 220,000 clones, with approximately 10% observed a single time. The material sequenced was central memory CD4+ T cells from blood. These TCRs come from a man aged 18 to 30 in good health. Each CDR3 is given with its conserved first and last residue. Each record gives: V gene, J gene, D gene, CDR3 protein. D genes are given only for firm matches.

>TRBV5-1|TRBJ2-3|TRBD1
CASSRDRVPDTQYF
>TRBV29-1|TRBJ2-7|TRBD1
CSVEQTGRDEQYF
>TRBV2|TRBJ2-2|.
CASSETGELFF
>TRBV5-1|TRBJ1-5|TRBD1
CASSIQGPQPQHF
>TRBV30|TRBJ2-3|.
CAYASTDTQYF
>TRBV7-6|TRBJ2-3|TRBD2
CASSSRLAEPTDTQYF
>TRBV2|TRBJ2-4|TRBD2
CASSEALRLAGDGIIQYF
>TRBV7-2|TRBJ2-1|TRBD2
CASSYPAGNNEQFF
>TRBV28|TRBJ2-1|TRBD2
CASTELAGSGSYNEQFF
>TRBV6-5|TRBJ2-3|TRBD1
CASSYWGQNTDTQYF
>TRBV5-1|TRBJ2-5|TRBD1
CASSQTSTGRETQYF
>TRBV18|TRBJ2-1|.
CASSPPDSYNEQFF
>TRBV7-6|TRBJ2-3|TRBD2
CASSELAGRLGTQYF
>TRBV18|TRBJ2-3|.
CASSPQGRGTDTQYF
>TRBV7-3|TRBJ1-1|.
CASSSYTDTEAFF
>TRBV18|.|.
CASSPTGASGIFYEQYF
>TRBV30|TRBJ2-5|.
CAWSNREQETQYF
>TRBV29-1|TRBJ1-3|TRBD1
CSVERDRGSGNTIYF
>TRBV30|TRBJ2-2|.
CAWSRGQYTGELFF
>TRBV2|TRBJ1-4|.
CASSVERATNEKLFF
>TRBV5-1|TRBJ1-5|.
CASSLEAGNQPQHF
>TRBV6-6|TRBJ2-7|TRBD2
CASSSPPAGDYEQYF
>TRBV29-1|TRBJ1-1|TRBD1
CSGGQGDTEAFF
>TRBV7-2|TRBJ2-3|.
CASERGTDTQYF
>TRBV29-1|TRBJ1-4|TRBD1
CSIRQGSAEKLFF
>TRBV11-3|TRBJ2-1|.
CASSLDVEGEQFF
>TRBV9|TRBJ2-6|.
CASSGTFLSGANVLTF
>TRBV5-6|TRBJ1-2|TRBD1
CASSLEEGTGHGYTF
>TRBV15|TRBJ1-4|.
CATSMWRGTNEKLFF